The 27 T cell receptor beta chains below all came from one sample that was sequenced in a study of cytomegalovirus exposure and HLA in healthy donors. With 60 Vbeta and 13 Jbeta primers, the PCR was carried out. Some clones are missing from TCRdb's copy, which holds only in-frame ones; the method was immunoSEQ multiplex PCR. The sample consists of about 150,000 clones, roughly 81% of them appearing once. Sequencing input: PBMCs. The receptors were sampled from a woman under 30 in good health and CMV-seronegative.

The chain couples TRBV28 to TRBJ2-7; TRBD2 is a possible D gene (6 bases). Germline CDR1 MDHEN, CDR2 SYDVKM. The CDR3 is made up of 17 amino acids. The V and J ends lost 4 bases and 2 bases respectively, with 21 bases between them. In DNA, the CDR3 is TGTGCCAGCAGTTCCTCTCAAGGGACTGGAAGACCCTACGAGCAGTACTTC. Translating gives CASSSSQGTGRPYEQYF.

The rearrangement links TRBV7-2 to TRBJ1-2; possibly TRBD1 for D (5 bases). Germline CDR1 SGHTA, CDR2 FQGNSA. The CDR3 consists of 14 residues. V lost 4 bases to trimming and J lost 3 bases, with 12 bases between them. The DNA for the CDR3 is TGTGCCAGCAGCTGGATAGGAGGGGACTATGGCTACACCTTC. It encodes CASSWIGGDYGYTF.

The gene calls are TRBV10-2 and TRBJ2-5; TRBD1 matches 7 bases. The CDR3 is 13 residues long. Unmatched junction bases numbered 0, after V lost 3 bases and J lost 2 bases. Germline CDR1 and CDR2: WSHSY and SAAADI. The CDR3 loop is CASSDRGQETQYF. The DNA for the CDR3 is TGCGCCAGCAGTGACAGGGGGCAAGAGACCCAGTACTTC.

This chain connects TRBV6-1 to TRBJ1-6; perhaps TRBD1 as D (6 bases). Trimming removed 5 bases at V and 9 bases at J, with 17 bases between. Germline-derived CDR1 and CDR2 are MNHNS and SASEGT. The CDR3 has 15 amino acids. The CDR3 loop is CASSPRGGVGSPLHF. The CDR3 region has the DNA TGTGCCAGCAGTCCCCGAGGGGGGGTCGGTTCACCCCTCCACTTT.

The chain links TRBV6-6 to TRBJ2-5; no definite D call. The V and J ends lost 5 bases and 1 base respectively, with 11 bases between them. Germline assignment: CDR1 MNHNY and CDR2 SVGAGI (reference sequence). The CDR3 consists of 14 residues. CDR3 DNA sequence: TGTGCCAGCAGTCCCTTAGACACCCAAGAGACCCAGTACTTC. It yields the protein CASSPLDTQETQYF.

This chain connects TRBV2 to TRBJ1-2, with a weak D call TRBD1 (5 bases). The length of the CDR3 is 16 residues. The ends were cut back, 6 bases at V and 3 bases at J, with 20 bases in the middle. CDR1 SNHLY and CDR2 FYNNEI come from the germline V gene. CDR3 residues: CASRPVGEAGHYGYTF. The CDR3 nucleotides read TGTGCCAGCAGACCCGTGGGCGAGGCAGGGCACTATGGCTACACCTTC.

The rearrangement uses TRBV7-2 and TRBJ1-3; D gene ambiguous. CDR3 length: 13 residues. Trimming removed 2 bases from V and 6 bases from J, with 8 bases in between. The V gene's germline CDR1 is SGHTA and CDR2 FQGNSA. The DNA of the CDR3 is TGTGCCAGCAGCTTAACGGGTTTAAACACCATATATTTT. The encoded protein is CASSLTGLNTIYF.

This chain links TRBV2 with TRBJ2-6; 9 bases are shared with TRBD2. Germline V gives CDR1 SNHLY, CDR2 FYNNEI. The CDR3 contains 19 residues. V shed 6 bases, J shed 4 bases, and the junction held 16 bases outside the gene matches. In nucleotides, the CDR3 is TGTGCCAGCAGGCTCCGGGGGGTAGCGGGAGCGGGCGGGGCCAACGTCCTGACTTTC. As protein: CASRLRGVAGAGGANVLTF.

This sequence joins TRBV28 and TRBJ2-5; 8 bases are a match to TRBD1. The better agreement between TRBJ2-7 and the DNA end casts doubt on the J call. CDR1 and CDR2 from the germline V gene are MDHEN and SYDVKM. The CDR3 covers 14 residues. CDR3 nucleotides: TGTGCCGAAAGCGGCACAGGGGGGACCTACGAGCAGTACTTC. This encodes CAESGTGGTYEQYF.

This chain links TRBV9 with TRBJ1-2; D possibly corresponds to TRBD1 (6 bases). Germline CDR1 and CDR2: SGDLS and YYNGEE. Trimming left V 4 bases short and J 4 bases short, with 23 bases between. The CDR3 consists of 17 residues. CDR3 loop: CASSWGQKQGLGYGYTF. CDR3 DNA: TGTGCCAGCAGCTGGGGCCAAAAACAGGGATTGGGCTATGGCTACACCTTC.

The J gene is TRBJ2-7, the V gene TRBV9, with 8 positions matching TRBD2. The CDR3 contains 15 residues. Germline lookup yields CDR1 SGDLS and CDR2 YYNGEE. With 4 bases clipped from V and 2 bases from J, the junction kept 8 bases outside the gene matches. The chain's CDR3 is CASSFRAGVPYEQYF. The CDR3 DNA sequence: TGTGCCAGCAGCTTTCGAGCGGGAGTACCCTACGAGCAGTACTTC.

V gene TRBV28 combines with J gene TRBJ2-7; weak D call: TRBD2 (5 bases). V shed 3 bases and J shed 5 bases, with 23 bases lying between them. The CDR3 is 17 residues long. The germline V gene encodes CDR1 MDHEN and CDR2 SYDVKM. The CDR3 reads CASSFSGRTPSGNEQYF. The CDR3 region has the DNA TGTGCCAGCAGTTTCTCCGGTAGGACCCCTTCGGGGAACGAGCAGTACTTC. Filled out from reference TRBV28 and TRBJ2-7, the complete variable domain reads DVKVTQSSRYLVKRTGEKVFLECVQDMDHENMFWYRQDPGLGLRLIYFSYDVKMKEKGDIPEGYSVSREKKERFSLILESASTNQTSMYLCASSFSGRTPSGNEQYFGPGTRLTVT.

In its sample, this clone was seen once. This chain joins TRBV5-1 and TRBJ2-1; D may be TRBD2 (6 bases). The V end lost 7 bases, the J end lost 2 bases, and 19 bases lay between the germline ends. Germline V gene data show CDR1 as SGHRS and CDR2 as YFSETQ. This CDR3 spans 16 amino acids. CDR3 amino acids: CASCPGSGRTYNEQFF. DNA of the CDR3: TGCGCCAGCTGCCCCGGGAGCGGGCGGACCTACAATGAGCAGTTCTTC.

The rearrangement links TRBV7-6 to TRBJ2-7; the match to TRBD1 covers 8 bases. Germline V gene sequence: CDR1 SGHVS, CDR2 FNYEAQ. The CDR3 sequence is 14 residues long. The V segment lost 5 bases and the J segment 7 bases; nucleotides outside the gene matches: 10. The CDR3: CASSRQGSDGEQYF. The CDR3 DNA reads as TGTGCCAGCAGCCGACAGGGGTCGGATGGGGAGCAGTACTTC.

V gene TRBV4-3 combines with J gene TRBJ2-3, with a weak D call TRBD2 (6 bases). The V and J ends lost 0 bases and 4 bases respectively, with 17 bases between them. CDR1 LGHNA and CDR2 YSLEER come from the germline V gene. The CDR3 totals 17 residues. This CDR3 is CASSQDTEEGWADTQYF. In DNA form, the CDR3 reads TGCGCCAGCAGCCAAGATACAGAGGAGGGGTGGGCAGATACGCAGTATTTT.

J is TRBJ2-4 and V is TRBV5-1, with D tentatively TRBD1 (6 bases). Germline V lookup: CDR1 SGHRS, CDR2 YFSETQ. Trimming removed 1 base from V and 1 base from J, with 9 bases in between. The CDR3 is 15 residues long. As DNA, the CDR3 is TGCGCCAGCAGCTTGACCAGGGGTGCCAAAAACATTCAGTACTTC. Protein sequence: CASSLTRGAKNIQYF. Full variable domain (remainder filled in from reference TRBV5-1 and TRBJ2-4): KAGVTQTPRYLIKTRGQQVTLSCSPISGHRSVSWYQQTPGQGLQFLFEYFSETQRNKGNFPGRFSGRQFSNSRSEMNVSTLELGDSALYLCASSLTRGAKNIQYFGAGTRLSVL.

The V gene is TRBV6-5, the J gene TRBJ2-7, with 9 bases matching TRBD1. This CDR3 is 14 amino acids long. The germline gives CDR1 MNHEY, CDR2 SVGAGI. The V and J ends lost 5 bases and 7 bases, in that order; junction bases with no gene match: 9. In DNA, the CDR3 is TGTGCCAGCAGTGTCGGGACAGGGATTGGGGAGCAGTACTTC. Translation: CASSVGTGIGEQYF.

This chain joins TRBV6-5 and TRBJ1-1; no clear D gene. This CDR3 has 14 residues. Germline V lookup: CDR1 MNHEY, CDR2 SVGAGI. The V end was cut by 7 bases, the J end by 2 bases, with 14 bases between. The CDR3 DNA sequence: TGTGCCAGCACCTCACGGGTTCGAAACACTGAAGCTTTCTTT. As protein: CASTSRVRNTEAFF.

J is TRBJ1-5 and V is TRBV7-9; 7 positions agree with TRBD1. CDR3 size: 13 residues. Trimming took 0 bases from V and 7 from J; bases not matched to a gene: 0. Germline V gene sequence: CDR1 SEHNR, CDR2 FQNEAQ (reference sequence). The chain's CDR3 is CASSLAGGQPQHF. CDR3 DNA sequence: TGTGCCAGCAGCTTAGCAGGGGGCCAGCCCCAGCATTTT. Full variable domain (remainder filled in from reference TRBV7-9 and TRBJ1-5): DTGVSQNPRHKITKRGQNVTFRCDPISEHNRLYWYRQTLGQGPEFLTYFQNEAQLEKSRLLSDRFSAERPKGSFSTLEIQRTEQGDSAMYLCASSLAGGQPQHFGDGTRLSIL.

The DNA of the CDR3 is TGTGCCAGCAGCTTAGCGGGAGCGGGTGGCTCCTACAATGAGCAGTTCTTC. Amino acids: CASSLAGAGGSYNEQFF. The gene calls are TRBV11-1 and TRBJ2-1; possibly TRBD2 for D (6 bases). Germline V gene data show CDR1 as SGHAT and CDR2 as FQDESV (reference sequence). The CDR3 runs to 17 residues. The V end was cut by 0 bases, the J end by 0 bases, with 12 bases between.

There are a few counts of this clone. The chain recombines TRBV6-5 with TRBJ2-1, with 7 bases identical to TRBD2. The ends lost 2 bases at V and 4 bases at J; junction bases unmatched: 5. The CDR3 has 15 amino acids. CDR1 MNHEY and CDR2 SVGAGI come from the germline V gene. Written as DNA, the CDR3 is TGTGCCAGCAGTTACGTGGCGGGGGATTACAATGAGCAGTTCTTC. Its protein product is CASSYVAGDYNEQFF.

The chain employs TRBV10-3 and TRBJ2-1; D perhaps matches TRBD2 (5 bases). The CDR3 length is 15 residues. V was shortened by 2 bases and J by 0 bases, with 8 bases between the two germline ends. Germline V gene data show CDR1 as ENHRY and CDR2 as SYGVKD. CDR3 sequence (DNA): TGTGCCATCAGTGAGCCGGGGATCTCCTACAATGAGCAGTTCTTC. Translating it yields CAISEPGISYNEQFF.

The V call is TRBV7-8, the J call TRBJ2-5; 8 nucleotides match TRBD2. V was clipped by 5 bases and J by 1 base; unmatched bases: 12. The CDR3 covers 17 residues. Germline V gives CDR1 SGHVS, CDR2 FQNEAQ. The CDR3 reads CASSLRPGLVFQETQYF. The CDR3 DNA sequence: TGTGCCAGCAGCCTCAGACCGGGACTAGTGTTCCAAGAGACCCAGTACTTC.

This chain uses TRBV14 with TRBJ2-3, with TRBD2 as a possible D gene (6 bases). V lost 3 bases, J lost 4 bases, and 23 bases lay in between. The CDR3 spans 18 residues. CDR1 and CDR2 from the germline V gene are SGHDN and FVKESK. In nucleotides, the CDR3 is TGTGCCAGCAGCCAGAAGTGGAGAGCTAGCGTGATCCCAGATACGCAGTATTTT. It translates to CASSQKWRASVIPDTQYF.

This chain links TRBV15 with TRBJ2-7; TRBD2 is a possible D gene (5 bases). This CDR3 is 12 amino acids long. V lost 5 bases to trimming and J lost 5 bases, with 10 bases between them. Germline V CDR1 and CDR2: LNHNV, YYDKDF (reference sequence). The CDR3 spells CATSRPRDEQYF. In DNA, the CDR3 is TGTGCCACCAGCCGCCCGCGGGACGAGCAGTACTTC.

The count of this clone is one. The genes are TRBV9 and TRBJ2-1, with 7 bases identical to TRBD1. Germline CDR1 reads SGDLS; CDR2 reads YYNGEE. The V gene end was trimmed by 0 bases and the J gene end by 9 bases; junction bases not matched to a gene: 3. This CDR3 is built from 13 residues. The CDR3 nucleotides read TGTGCCAGCAGCGTAGAAGGGGGCGGTGAGCAGTTCTTC. Amino acid sequence: CASSVEGGGEQFF.

The chain carries TRBV5-1 and TRBJ2-5; 9 bases are shared with TRBD1. Trimming cost V 4 bases and J 4 bases; bases outside gene matches: 2. The germline V gene has CDR1 SGHRS and CDR2 YFSETQ. This CDR3 contains 13 residues. The CDR3 sequence: CASSQGQGETQYF. The CDR3 nucleotides read TGCGCCAGCAGCCAGGGACAGGGAGAGACCCAGTACTTC.